This TCR beta chain is drawn from a study of T cell responses to AZD1222 COVID-19 vaccine. There are 18 residues in the CDR3. V was clipped by 4 bases and J by 1 base; unmatched bases: 8. From germline, CDR1 is SGHRS and CDR2 YFSETQ. Produced via immunoSEQ multiplex PCR; TCRdb's table is partial and in-frame only. This sample yields about 130,000 clones, of which about 90% are seen a single time; approximately 2% belongs to the top ten. The TCR comes from an adult who received the AZD1222 COVID-19 vaccine. The sample here was peripheral blood, taken 28 days after the second AZD1222 dose. The rearrangement joins TRBV5-1 to TRBJ2-3, with 14 bases lining up with TRBD2. The CDR3 loop is CASSPGTSGGQGTDTQYF. The CDR3 DNA follows: TGCGCCAGCAGCCCTGGGACTAGCGGGGGACAGGGCACAGATACGCAGTATTTT.